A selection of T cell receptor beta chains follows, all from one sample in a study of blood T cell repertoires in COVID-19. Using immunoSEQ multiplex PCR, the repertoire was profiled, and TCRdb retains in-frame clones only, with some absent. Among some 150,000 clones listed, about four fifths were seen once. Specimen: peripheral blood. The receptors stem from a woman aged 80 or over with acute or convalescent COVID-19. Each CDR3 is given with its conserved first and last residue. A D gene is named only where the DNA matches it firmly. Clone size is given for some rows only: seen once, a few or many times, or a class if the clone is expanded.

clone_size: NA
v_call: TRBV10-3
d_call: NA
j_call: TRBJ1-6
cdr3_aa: CAIKDSSYNSPLHF
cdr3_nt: TGTGCCATCAAGGACAGCTCCTATAATTCACCCCTCCACTTT

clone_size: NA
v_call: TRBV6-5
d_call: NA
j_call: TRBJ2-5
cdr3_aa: CASRTQGGVAETQYF
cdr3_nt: TGTGCCAGCAGAACCCAAGGGGGGGTGGCAGAGACCCAGTACTTC

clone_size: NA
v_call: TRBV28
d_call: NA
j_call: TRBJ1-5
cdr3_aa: CASTSTGSNQPQHF
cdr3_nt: TGTGCCAGCACCTCGACAGGATCCAATCAGCCCCAGCATTTT

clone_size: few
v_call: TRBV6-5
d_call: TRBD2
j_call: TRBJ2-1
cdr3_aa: CASSYETSGRNEQFF
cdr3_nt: TGTGCCAGCAGTTACGAGACTAGCGGGAGAAATGAGCAGTTCTTC

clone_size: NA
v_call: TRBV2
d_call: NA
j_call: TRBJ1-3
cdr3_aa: CASSGRSFSGNTIYF
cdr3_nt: TGTGCCAGCAGCGGCAGGTCCTTCTCTGGAAACACCATATATTTT

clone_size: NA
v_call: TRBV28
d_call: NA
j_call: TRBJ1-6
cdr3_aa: CASSLGGFRAPLHF
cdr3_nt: TGTGCCAGCAGTTTAGGAGGGTTTCGAGCACCCCTCCACTTT

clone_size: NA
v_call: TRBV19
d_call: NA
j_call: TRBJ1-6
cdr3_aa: CASSITGNSPLHF
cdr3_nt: TGTGCCAGTAGTATTACAGGGAATTCACCCCTCCACTTT

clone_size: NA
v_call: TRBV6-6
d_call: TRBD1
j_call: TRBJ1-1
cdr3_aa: CASKDRGLAFF
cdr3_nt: TGTGCCAGCAAAGACAGGGGTTTAGCTTTCTTT

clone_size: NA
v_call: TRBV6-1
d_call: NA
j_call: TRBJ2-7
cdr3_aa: CASSQGTSEQYF
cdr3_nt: TGTGCCAGCAGCCAGGGGACGAGTGAGCAGTACTTC

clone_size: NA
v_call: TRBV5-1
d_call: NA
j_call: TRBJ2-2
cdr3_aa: CASSLMADTGELFF
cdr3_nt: TGCGCCAGCAGCTTGATGGCGGACACCGGGGAGCTGTTTTTT

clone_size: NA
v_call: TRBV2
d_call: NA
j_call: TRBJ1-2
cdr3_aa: CASSEEVPGTFGGYTF
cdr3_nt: TGTGCCAGCAGTGAAGAGGTCCCCGGGACATTCGGTGGCTACACCTTC

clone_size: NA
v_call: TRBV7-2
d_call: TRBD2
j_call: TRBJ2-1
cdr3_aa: CASSLRTSGRRVRNEQFF
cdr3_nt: TGTGCCAGCAGCTTAAGGACTAGCGGGAGAAGGGTACGCAATGAGCAGTTCTTC

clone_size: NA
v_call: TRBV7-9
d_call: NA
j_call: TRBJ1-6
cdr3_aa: CASSFAGGNSPLHF
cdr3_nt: TGTGCCAGCAGCTTTGCGGGGGGAAATTCACCCCTCCACTTT

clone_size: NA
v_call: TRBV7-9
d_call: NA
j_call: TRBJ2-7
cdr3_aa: CASSLVGPGAYEQYF
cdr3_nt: TGTGCCAGCAGCTTAGTGGGTCCAGGGGCCTACGAGCAGTACTTC

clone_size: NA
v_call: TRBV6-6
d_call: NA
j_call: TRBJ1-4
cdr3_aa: CASTLAGFEKLFF
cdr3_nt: TGTGCCAGCACACTAGCAGGGTTTGAAAAACTGTTTTTT

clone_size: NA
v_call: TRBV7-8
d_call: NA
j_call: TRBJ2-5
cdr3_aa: CASSLVGGTKTQYF
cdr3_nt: TGTGCCAGCAGCTTAGTAGGGGGTACAAAGACCCAGTACTTC

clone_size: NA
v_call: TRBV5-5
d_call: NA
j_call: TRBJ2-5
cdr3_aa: CASSPHGVRETQYF
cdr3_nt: TGTGCCAGCAGCCCGCACGGCGTGCGGGAGACCCAGTACTTC

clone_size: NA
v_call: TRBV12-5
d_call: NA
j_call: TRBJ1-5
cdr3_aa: CASGTPDRYQPQHF
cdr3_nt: TGTGCTAGTGGTACCCCCGACAGGTATCAGCCCCAGCATTTT

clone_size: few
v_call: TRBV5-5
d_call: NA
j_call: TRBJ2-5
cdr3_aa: CASSLESGVETQYF
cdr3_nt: TGTGCCAGCAGCTTGGAGTCGGGGGTAGAGACCCAGTACTTC

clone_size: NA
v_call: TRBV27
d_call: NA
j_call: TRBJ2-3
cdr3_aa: CASSFKGVGGTDTQYF
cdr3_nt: TGTGCCAGCAGTTTTAAGGGGGTTGGGGGCACAGATACGCAGTATTTT

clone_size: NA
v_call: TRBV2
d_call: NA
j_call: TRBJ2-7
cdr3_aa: CASNGGTYEQYF
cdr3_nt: TGTGCCAGCAATGGAGGAACCTACGAGCAGTACTTC